The rows below give T cell receptor beta chains drawn from one sample of a study of T cells after posttransplantation cyclophosphamide. Method: immunoSEQ multiplex PCR; TCRdb's copy keeps in-frame clones and lacks some. The data contain about 21,000 clones, nearly 99% of them seen just once; the ten biggest clones take up around 0.13%. Sequenced: naive CD8+ T cells sorted from PBMCs. These receptors all come from a middle-aged man in good health, CMV-negative, and a related stem cell transplant donor. CDR3s include the opening cysteine and the closing phenylalanine or tryptophan. A D gene is named only where the DNA matches it firmly.

j_call v_call d_call cdr3_aa
TRBJ1-2 TRBV27 TRBD1 CASSLGTGDGYTF
TRBJ2-7 TRBV10-2 - CASTERDMSSYEQYF
TRBJ2-2 TRBV27 - CASSSQATNTGELFF
TRBJ2-2 TRBV7-9 - CAEYNTGELFF
TRBJ2-2 TRBV27 TRBD2 CASSRGTSGIGELFF
TRBJ2-1 TRBV11-3 - CASSTARAGREQFF
TRBJ2-1 TRBV19 TRBD2 CASTPLAGGDNEQFF
TRBJ2-5 TRBV4-1 - CASSQPGQGRETQYF
TRBJ2-2 TRBV7-6 - CASSLVTAAGGELFF
TRBJ2-7 TRBV14 TRBD2 CASSPGTSGRPPSYEQYF
TRBJ2-5 TRBV15 - CATSIRGWETQYF
TRBJ1-2 TRBV30 TRBD1 CAWSGHVRTGGTFNYGYTF
TRBJ2-2 TRBV11-3 TRBD1 CASSARQGITGELFF
TRBJ2-7 TRBV9 TRBD2 CASSAEREGYEQYF
TRBJ2-7 TRBV28 TRBD2 CASTIGTSGSRIYEQYF
TRBJ2-3 TRBV28 - CASSPSLAFTDTQYF
TRBJ2-1 TRBV4-2 TRBD2 CASTVSGSSYNEQFF
TRBJ2-7 TRBV2 - CASSVLVARSYEQYF
TRBJ2-5 TRBV6-5 - CASSYSALGRETQYF
TRBJ1-4 TRBV9 - CASSVGQVEGKLFF
TRBJ1-1 TRBV27 TRBD1 CASSLKGTGRMNTEAFF
TRBJ2-1 TRBV14 TRBD1 CASSQTGDGQFF
TRBJ1-5 TRBV10-2 - CASRGDNFNQPQHF
TRBJ2-3 TRBV28 TRBD2 CASSPSGGTDTQYF
TRBJ2-1 TRBV7-9 TRBD2 CASSLVSGRNNEQFF
TRBJ2-1 TRBV6-4 - CASSEGLAGNEQFF
TRBJ1-1 TRBV5-4 - CASSLSGANTEAFF
TRBJ2-5 TRBV7-2 - CASSSYQETQYF
TRBJ1-2 TRBV27 - CASSFGGMLGYGYTF
TRBJ2-7 TRBV13 - CASSLEGVGEQYF
TRBJ2-3 TRBV18 - CASSPNRDTQYF
TRBJ2-7 TRBV10-2 TRBD2 CASSDGTSGASYEQYF
TRBJ1-1 TRBV28 TRBD1 CASSAGTGSTEAFF
TRBJ2-7 TRBV20-1 - CSATEDEQYF
TRBJ2-5 TRBV7-8 TRBD2 CASSLVAGGGQETQYF